The sequence of this TCR beta chain was determined in a study of blood T cell repertoires in COVID-19. Study-level information: From T cells, B-cell-depleted T cells, or PBMCs came the material, which was cDNA or gDNA.

Profiling relied on immunoSEQ multiplex PCR, and the TCRdb table lists in-frame clones only, not all of them. The data contain some 180,000 clones, 75% to 90% of them singletons. Germline lookup yields CDR1 WNHNN and CDR2 SYGVQD (reference sequence). Trimming took off 4 bases at V and 2 bases at J, with 10 bases between the two ends. The CDR3 contains 14 residues. In assigning cohorts, the study relied on participant-reported clinical history. The receptor's source is a middle-aged man who had recovered from COVID-19. Sequencing was performed on PBMCs or T cells enriched from blood (not recorded which). The chain carries TRBV10-1 and TRBJ2-3; a weak D match, TRBD2 (6 bases). This chain's CDR3 is CASSAGTVTDTQYF. CDR3 nucleotide sequence: TGCGCCAGCAGTGCCGGGACTGTCACAGATACGCAGTATTTT.